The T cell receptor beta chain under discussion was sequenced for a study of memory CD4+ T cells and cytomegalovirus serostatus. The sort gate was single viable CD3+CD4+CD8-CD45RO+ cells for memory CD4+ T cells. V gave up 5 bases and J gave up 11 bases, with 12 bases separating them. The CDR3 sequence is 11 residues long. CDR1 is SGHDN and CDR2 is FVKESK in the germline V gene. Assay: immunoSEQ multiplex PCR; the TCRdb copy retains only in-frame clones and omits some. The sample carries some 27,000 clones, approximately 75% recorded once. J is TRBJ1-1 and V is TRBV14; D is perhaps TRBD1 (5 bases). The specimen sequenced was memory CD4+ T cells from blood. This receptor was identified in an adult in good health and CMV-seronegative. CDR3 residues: CASSAGLMAFF. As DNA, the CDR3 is TGTGCCAGCAGCGCGGGACTCATGGCTTTCTTT.